The sequence of this T cell receptor (beta chain) was determined in a study of cytotoxic CD8 clonotypes in ibrutinib-treated CLL. The protocol was immunoSEQ multiplex PCR, while the TCRdb copy is restricted to in-frame clones and leaves out a portion. The sample consists of about 300,000 clones, roughly four fifths of them appearing once. Study-wide findings and caveats: On treatment, the uncommon public clonotypes contracted or remained stable.

In its sample, this clone was seen once. Its antigen is currently unknown. CDR1 SGHVS and CDR2 FNYEAQ come from the germline V gene. V dropped 0 bases and J dropped 0; count of bases not matched to a gene: 2. The length of the CDR3 is 16 residues. The TCR originated in a human donor with chronic lymphocytic leukemia. The chain couples TRBV7-6 to TRBJ2-1, with 7 positions matching TRBD1. Sequencing was performed on PBMCs, taken at disease progression, from a patient treated with ibrutinib. In nucleotides, the CDR3 is TGTGCCAGCAGCTTAGCGACAGGGTCCTCCTACAATGAGCAGTTCTTC. Residues: CASSLATGSSYNEQFF.